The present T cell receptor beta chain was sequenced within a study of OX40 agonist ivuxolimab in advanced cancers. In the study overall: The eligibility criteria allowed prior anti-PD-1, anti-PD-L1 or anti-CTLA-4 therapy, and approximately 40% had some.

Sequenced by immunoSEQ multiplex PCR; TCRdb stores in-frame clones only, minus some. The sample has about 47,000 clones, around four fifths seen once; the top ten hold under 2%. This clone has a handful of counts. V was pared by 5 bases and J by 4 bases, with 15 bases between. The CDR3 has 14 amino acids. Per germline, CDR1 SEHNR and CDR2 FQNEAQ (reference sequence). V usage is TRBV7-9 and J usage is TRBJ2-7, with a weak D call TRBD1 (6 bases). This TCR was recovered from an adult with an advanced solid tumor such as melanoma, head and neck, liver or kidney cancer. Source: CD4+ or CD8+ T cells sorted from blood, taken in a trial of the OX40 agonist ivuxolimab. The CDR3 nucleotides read TGTGCCAGCAGCCGAGAGACAGGCGGGTACGAGCAGTACTTC. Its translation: CASSRETGGYEQYF. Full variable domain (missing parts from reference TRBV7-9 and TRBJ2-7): DTGVSQNPRHKITKRGQNVTFRCDPISEHNRLYWYRQTLGQGPEFLTYFQNEAQLEKSRLLSDRFSAERPKGSFSTLEIQRTEQGDSAMYLCASSRETGGYEQYFGPGTRLTVT.